This T cell receptor (beta chain) originates from a study of T cell clonotyping in hematopoietic cell transplantation. Regarding the study as a whole: Few recipient clonotypes overlapped donors; over 95% were de novo at given depth. After transplant, recipient diversity fell while pathologically expanded clonotypes grew through day 180.

Germline V gene data show CDR1 as MGHRA and CDR2 as YSYEKL. Trimming took 1 base from V and 1 from J; bases not matched to a gene: 7. There are 17 residues in the CDR3. Method: immunoSEQ multiplex PCR; TCRdb's copy keeps in-frame clones and lacks some. The data show 8,700 or so clones, around 85% seen once. About this clone itself: What it binds is not known.

The chain joins TRBV4-1 to TRBJ2-3; the match to TRBD2 covers 8 bases. The receptor's source is a female patient in her 30s who had an allogeneic stem cell transplant, so the T cells may come from the graft donor. Some clones in this sample may be carry-over from other donors' samples. The source material was PBMCs, sampled 180 days after allogeneic stem cell transplant. Written as DNA, the CDR3 is TGCGCCAGCAGCCAAGGTGGCGCGGGGGGTGGCACAGATACGCAGTATTTT. This encodes CASSQGGAGGGTDTQYF.